The 21 T cell receptor beta chains given below trace back to one sample, sequenced in a study of PD-1 and CTLA-4 blockade in melanoma (dated by TCRdb to about 2021). The library was generated by the immunoSEQ multiplex PCR assay. Held by TCRdb, this immuneACCESS table contains in-frame sequences only and omits some clones. Under half of the omission traces to an unresolved V gene where checked; the cause of the rest is unknown. The sample table lists around 29,000 clones, about 88% of them with a count of one. The ten largest make up around 8.5% of the sample. The sequencing used CD8+ T cells from peripheral blood, collected before anti-PD-1 treatment. These receptor sequences come from a human donor with melanoma.

V and J are TRBV5-1 and TRBJ2-5, with 8 bases fitting TRBD1. The length of the CDR3 is 16 residues. Germline V gene sequence: CDR1 SGHRS, CDR2 YFSETQ. The V gene end was trimmed by 0 bases and the J gene end by 5 bases; junction bases not matched to a gene: 9. CDR3 DNA: TGCGCCAGCAGCTTGGAGGCGGGACAGGCAGGGGAGACCCAGTACTTC. As protein: CASSLEAGQAGETQYF.

CDR3 nucleotides: TGTGCCAGCAGTGCCGGGACAGGGGACACAGATACGCAGTATTTT. Encoded protein: CASSAGTGDTDTQYF. The chain is built from TRBV28 and TRBJ2-3; 10 bases map to TRBD1. The CDR3 sequence is 15 residues long. With V trimmed by 5 bases and J by 2 bases, 4 bases remained unmatched. The germline gives CDR1 MDHEN, CDR2 SYDVKM.

As concerns this clone: This sample includes further DNA sequences coding for the same CDR3. The chain recombines TRBV5-6 with TRBJ2-2; tentative D call: TRBD2 (6 bases). Trimming stripped 0 bases from V and 6 bases from J, with 6 bases between. Germline values: CDR1 SGHDT, CDR2 YYEEEE. The CDR3 spans 13 residues. The CDR3 DNA sequence: TGTGCCAGCAGCTTGGGCGGGGCCGGGGAGCTGTTTTTT. This gives the protein CASSLGGAGELFF.

This chain joins TRBV19 and TRBJ2-1; D is unclear. Trimming took off 1 base at V and 5 bases at J, with 3 bases between the two ends. The CDR3 extends over 12 amino acids. Germline V gene data show CDR1 as LNHDA and CDR2 as SQIVND (reference sequence). This CDR3 is CASSIGDNEQFF. The CDR3 nucleotides read TGTGCCAGTAGTATAGGGGACAATGAGCAGTTCTTC.

The chain employs TRBV19 and TRBJ2-1; weak D call: TRBD2 (6 bases). This CDR3 has 13 residues. The V gene lost 3 bases and the J gene lost 5 bases, with 8 bases spanning the gap. In germline, CDR1 is LNHDA, CDR2 SQIVND (reference sequence). DNA of the CDR3: TGTGCCAGTAGTATGGGGGGTAACAATGAGCAGTTCTTC. Protein: CASSMGGNNEQFF.

The chain links TRBV28 to TRBJ1-5; D gene ambiguous. Germline assignment: CDR1 MDHEN and CDR2 SYDVKM. This CDR3 has 15 residues. V was cut by 2 bases and J by 0 bases, with 8 bases left in between. CDR3 sequence: CASSLNGLSNQPQHF. The CDR3 DNA reads TGTGCCAGCAGTTTAAACGGCCTTAGCAATCAGCCCCAGCATTTT.

The CDR3 reads CASAFLNQPQHF. The CDR3 region has the DNA TGTGCCAGCGCCTTCCTGAATCAGCCCCAGCATTTT. The chain links TRBV28 to TRBJ1-5; D is ambiguous. The CDR3 is made up of 12 amino acids. The V and J ends lost 8 bases and 4 bases respectively, with 9 bases between them. Germline loops: CDR1 MDHEN, CDR2 SYDVKM.

V gene TRBV10-3 combines with J gene TRBJ1-3; D possibly corresponds to TRBD1 (5 bases). Trimming cost V 3 bases and J 0 bases, with 9 bases left between them. The CDR3 totals 15 residues. The germline V gene has CDR1 ENHRY and CDR2 SYGVKD. The CDR3 loop is CAISDRAPSGNTIYF. CDR3 nucleotide sequence: TGTGCCATCAGTGACAGGGCACCCTCTGGAAACACCATATATTTT.

The V call is TRBV28, the J call TRBJ1-3; D is ambiguous. Trimming pared 7 bases from V and 0 bases from J, leaving 7 bases between. The CDR3 is 13 residues long. Per the germline V gene, CDR1 is MDHEN and CDR2 is SYDVKM. CDR3 residues: CASKAISGNTIYF. The CDR3 DNA follows: TGTGCCAGCAAAGCCATCTCTGGAAACACCATATATTTT.

The rearrangement uses TRBV7-8 and TRBJ2-7, with a weak D call TRBD1 (5 bases). Trimming cost V 1 base and J 3 bases, with 16 bases left between them. This CDR3 has 16 amino acids. The germline CDR1 and CDR2 sequences are SGHVS and FQNEAQ. CDR3 region: CASSLETQGSSYEQYF. CDR3 bases: TGTGCCAGCAGCTTAGAAACCCAGGGCTCGAGCTACGAGCAGTACTTC.

The V gene is TRBV24-1, the J gene TRBJ2-1; tentatively, D is TRBD1 (6 bases). The V end was cut by 9 bases, the J end by 6 bases, with 8 bases between. This CDR3 is built from 11 residues. CDR1 is KGHDR and CDR2 is SFDVKD in the germline V gene. CDR3 sequence: CATARGNEQFF. In DNA form, the CDR3 reads TGTGCCACCGCCAGGGGCAATGAGCAGTTCTTC.

The chain is built from TRBV5-8 and TRBJ1-3, with D possibly matching TRBD1 (5 bases). CDR3 length equals 18 residues. The V and J ends lost 2 bases and 1 base respectively, with 19 bases between them. Germline CDR1 SGHTS, CDR2 YDEGEE. The CDR3 DNA reads TGTGCCAGCAGCTTATCAATCGGGGCCAGCCTTTCTGGAAACACCATATATTTT. Residues: CASSLSIGASLSGNTIYF.

V is TRBV5-1 and J is TRBJ2-3; D is possibly TRBD1 (6 bases). Germline assignment: CDR1 SGHRS and CDR2 YFSETQ. V was trimmed by 0 bases and J by 2 bases, leaving 13 bases between them. The CDR3 contains 16 residues. The CDR3 reads CASSLETAGATDTQYF. The CDR3 DNA is TGCGCCAGCAGCTTGGAAACGGCAGGGGCCACAGATACGCAGTATTTT. The full variable domain, in which reference TRBV5-1 and TRBJ2-3 provide the parts outside the CDR3, is KAGVTQTPRYLIKTRGQQVTLSCSPISGHRSVSWYQQTPGQGLQFLFEYFSETQRNKGNFPGRFSGRQFSNSRSEMNVSTLELGDSALYLCASSLETAGATDTQYFGPGTRLTVL.

This chain joins TRBV6-4 and TRBJ2-7; either TRBD1 or TRBD2 may fit D (5 bases each). Germline loops: CDR1 MRHNA, CDR2 SNTAGT. V was clipped by 0 bases and J by 5 bases, with 17 bases between them. The CDR3 contains 16 residues. CDR3 residues: CASSDSRPAGTHEQYF. CDR3 DNA sequence: TGTGCCAGCAGTGACTCGAGACCGGCAGGGACCCACGAGCAGTACTTC.

The DNA for the CDR3 is TGCGCCAGCAGCCCCTGGGGTAGCGGGACGTTCAATGAGCAGTTCTTC. It yields the protein CASSPWGSGTFNEQFF. The chain joins TRBV4-1 to TRBJ2-1; 8 bases fit TRBD2. V was pared by 4 bases and J by 6 bases, with 11 bases of the junction left unmatched. The CDR3 extends over 16 amino acids. CDR1 and CDR2 (germline): MGHRA, YSYEKL.

On this clone itself: A junction end diverges from the germline sequence, so it may reflect a read error. J is TRBJ2-1 and V is TRBV10-3; no clear D gene. This CDR3 is built from 15 residues. The germline V gene has CDR1 ENHRY and CDR2 SYGVKD. The CDR3, as DNA: TGTGCCACCAGTGACTTGGCGGATACCTACAATGAGCAGTTCTTC. This sequence encodes CATSDLADTYNEQFF.

This sequence joins TRBV18 and TRBJ2-5, with D unresolved. The V gene lost 8 bases and the J gene lost 1 base, with 14 bases spanning the gap. CDR1 is KGHSH, CDR2 LQKENI, per germline. The CDR3 covers 14 residues. This CDR3 is CASRAAGAQETQYF. The CDR3 DNA is TGTGCCAGCCGGGCGGCCGGCGCCCAAGAGACCCAGTACTTC.

The CDR3 sequence: CATSRRDTYEQYF. The DNA for the CDR3 is TGTGCCACCAGCAGACGGGACACCTACGAGCAGTACTTC. The chain joins TRBV15 to TRBJ2-7, with D tentatively TRBD1 (6 bases). CDR1 is LNHNV and CDR2 is YYDKDF in the germline V gene (reference sequence). Trimming left V 2 bases short and J 2 bases short, with 7 bases between. The CDR3 has 13 amino acids. Drawing the rest from reference TRBV15 and TRBJ2-7, the complete variable domain is DAMVIQNPRYQVTQFGKPVTLSCSQTLNHNVMYWYQQKSSQAPKLLFHYYDKDFNNEADTPDNFQSRRPNTSFCFLDIRSPGLGDTAMYLCATSRRDTYEQYFGPGTRLTVT.

This clone has a single count. This chain connects TRBV4-2 to TRBJ2-7; 7 positions agree with TRBD1. Germline V gene data show CDR1 as LGHNA and CDR2 as YNFKEQ. Trimming took 0 bases from V and 1 from J; bases not matched to a gene: 3. The CDR3 runs to 15 residues. CDR3 DNA sequence: TGTGCCAGCAGCCAAGACCGGGACAGATCCTACGAGCAGTACTTC. This sequence encodes CASSQDRDRSYEQYF.

The chain links TRBV3-1 (or the pseudogene TRBV3-2) to TRBJ2-3; 10 bases agree with TRBD2. This CDR3 has 16 residues. V gave up 2 bases and J gave up 2 bases; unmatched junction bases: 4. Germline CDR1 reads LGHDT; CDR2 reads YNNKEL (reference sequence). The CDR3 is CASSQRAGGYTDTQYF. The CDR3 DNA sequence: TGTGCCAGCAGCCAAAGAGCGGGAGGGTACACAGATACGCAGTATTTT.

V usage is TRBV5-6 and J usage is TRBJ1-5; 8 bases line up with TRBD1. This CDR3 is 15 amino acids long. CDR1 is SGHDT and CDR2 is YYEEEE in the germline V gene. V was clipped by 4 bases and J by 6 bases; unmatched bases: 9. CDR3 in DNA: TGTGCCAGCAGCCTCGGACAGGGTATAACTCAGCCCCAGCATTTT. Amino acid sequence: CASSLGQGITQPQHF.